This T cell receptor beta chain was identified in a study of T-cell memory formation after mild COVID-19. 5'RACE primed from the constant segment yielded TCR alpha and TCR beta cDNA libraries bearing sample barcodes and UMIs. In TCRdb, the 5' RACE reads were re-called with MiXCR into one record per CDR3 protein. Here the sample spans roughly 340,000 distinct CDR3 sequences, about 16% being singletons. Whole-study results and caveats: Second-wave clones reaching peak frequency on day 37 lacked confirmed SARS-CoV-2 specificity. CD4+ contracting clones were mainly CM and EM; CD8+ ones, EMRA. Some SARS-CoV-2-responding clones were already detected in memory before infection.

There are 15 residues in the CDR3. The germline V gene encodes CDR1 MNHEY and CDR2 SVGEGT. V shed 4 bases and J shed 6 bases, with 18 bases lying between them. This clonotype was detected a few times. Its antigen is still unknown. The specimen was PBMCs or a T cell subset sorted from them (not recorded which). The clonotype comes from a man between 18 and 29 years old who had mild COVID-19 (a few samples of this study predate the infection). Cell type and time point are not known. The V call is TRBV6-2 or TRBV6-3, the J call TRBJ1-2; a weak D match, TRBD1 (6 bases). The CDR3 nucleotides are TGTGCCAGCAGTTCCCGCCCGCAGCAGGGGCATGGCTACACCTTC. Amino acid sequence: CASSSRPQQGHGYTF.